This T cell receptor beta chain was retrieved from a study of T-cell memory formation after mild COVID-19. General observations from the study: A balance of CD4 and CD8 characterized clones contracting day 15 to 85, whereas later expanders leaned CD4+.

Trimming took 7 bases from V and 8 from J; bases not matched to a gene: 15. This CDR3 spans 16 amino acids. The germline CDR1 and CDR2 sequences are MNHEY and SMNVEV (reference sequence). Constant-segment primers served in 5'RACE that generated TCR alpha and TCR beta cDNA libraries bearing sample barcodes and UMIs. TCRdb reprocessed the 5' RACE reads via MiXCR and lists one record per CDR3 protein. The sample carries about 400,000 distinct CDR3 sequences, more than 15% recorded once. To note about this clonotype: What it binds is not known.

Sequences were obtained from PBMCs or a T cell subset sorted from them (not recorded which). This sequence was found in a man younger than 35 who had mild COVID-19 (a few samples of this study predate the infection). Cell type and time point are not known. The chain couples TRBV27 to TRBJ1-5, with 9 bases identical to TRBD1. CDR3 bases: TGTGCCAGCACCACACACAACAGGGGGCGTCTTAAGCCCCAGCATTTT. This codes for CASTTHNRGRLKPQHF.